This T cell receptor (beta chain) was sequenced during a study of blood T cell repertoires in COVID-19. Study-level information: From the United States, Italy and Spain came samples of acute and convalescent COVID-19. T cells, B-cell-depleted T cells, or PBMCs supplied cDNA or gDNA.

This CDR3 has 15 amino acids. V was trimmed by 0 bases and J by 5 bases, leaving 15 bases between them. Germline assignment: CDR1 SGHKS and CDR2 YYEKEE (reference sequence). Individuals drawn from some 25 US areas were about 18 to 100 years old. Study processing details: Counts of nucleated cells, estimated from reference gene primer amplification, were obtained. Produced via immunoSEQ multiplex PCR; TCRdb's table is partial and in-frame only. D and trimming were read from the DNA, whereas the V and J calls and clone size are those reported in that table. The table shows a few hundred thousand clones, with around 89% occurring only once.

Sequences were obtained from PBMCs or T cells enriched from blood (not recorded which). This sequence joins TRBV5-5 and TRBJ2-7; tentatively, D is TRBD1 (6 bases). The clonotype comes from a woman between 40 and 55 years old with acute COVID-19. The CDR3 sequence: CASSLGGVQGNEQYV. The DNA for the CDR3 is TGTGCCAGCAGCTTGGGAGGGGTCCAGGGGAACGAGCAGTACGTC.